This T cell receptor beta chain is drawn from a study of CD8+ T cells in alopecia areata. Across the study: Treated patients were dosed with oral tofacitinib, taking 5 to 10 mg twice daily.

RNA, once extracted, was reverse transcribed into cDNA for use as the sequencing template. Some clones are missing from TCRdb's copy, which holds only in-frame ones; the method was immunoSEQ multiplex PCR. Of approximately 160,000 clones in the sample, 50% to 65% were seen once. In the case of this clone: Its antigen is currently unknown.

Specified treatment: oral pan-JAK inhibitor, 5-10 mg twice daily. Study-wide results and caveats: Compared with normal scalp, lesional scalp had higher clonality and more expanded CD8+ clones.

The source is a human donor with alopecia areata. The sequences come from CD4+ T cells sorted from blood, collected at week 24, from a patient treated with tofacitinib.

The CDR3 nucleotides are TGCGCCAGCAGCCGTACAGGGGCGAGCACAGATACGCAGTATTTT. Residues: CASSRTGASTDTQYF. The chain links TRBV5-1 to TRBJ2-3, with 7 bases matching TRBD1. Per germline, CDR1 SGHRS and CDR2 YFSETQ. This CDR3 spans 15 amino acids. V shed 4 bases, J shed 0 bases, and the junction held 5 bases outside the gene matches.